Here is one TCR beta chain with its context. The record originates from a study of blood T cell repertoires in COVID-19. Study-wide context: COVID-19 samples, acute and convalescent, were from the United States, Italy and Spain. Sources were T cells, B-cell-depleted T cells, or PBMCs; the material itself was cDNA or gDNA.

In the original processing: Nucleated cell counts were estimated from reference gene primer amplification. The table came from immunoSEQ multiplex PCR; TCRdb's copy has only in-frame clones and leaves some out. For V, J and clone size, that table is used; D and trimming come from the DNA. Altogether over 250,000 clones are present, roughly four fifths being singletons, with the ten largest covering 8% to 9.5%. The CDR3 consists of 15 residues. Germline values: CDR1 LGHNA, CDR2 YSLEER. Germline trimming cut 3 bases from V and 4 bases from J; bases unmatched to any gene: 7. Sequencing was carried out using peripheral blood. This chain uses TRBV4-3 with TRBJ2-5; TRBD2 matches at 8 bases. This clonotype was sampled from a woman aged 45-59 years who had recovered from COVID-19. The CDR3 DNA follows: TGCGCCAGCAGCCATCTAGCGGGCCCGGCAGAGACCCAGTACTTC. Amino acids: CASSHLAGPAETQYF.